The clone carrying this TCR beta chain has a single count. Antigen unknown. These data originate in a study of tumor-infiltrating lymphocytes in primary liver carcinoma. Study observations and caveats: A fraction of only about 7.5-24% of top clones appeared in all five tumor regions.

Extraction of RNA together with DNA used about 20-34 mg of unsorted bulk tissue. Trimming took off 5 bases at V and 10 bases at J, with 21 bases between the two ends. CDR3 length: 15 residues. CDR1 MNHNY and CDR2 SVGAGI come from the germline V gene (reference sequence). Researchers generated TCR beta cDNA from about 0.5 ug of total RNA, relying on a constant-region primer. Slightly modified ARM-PCR with three nested multiplex PCR rounds yielded TCR beta libraries. PCR rounds one and two used TRBV1-TRBV30 forward primers with a C-beta reverse primer for 10 cycles each. TCRdb analysed the multiplex PCR reads with MiXCR anew, one entry per CDR3 protein. In the table there are under 200,000 distinct CDR3 sequences, just under 85% of which are singletons.

The chain carries TRBV6-6 and TRBJ1-3; D possibly corresponds to TRBD1 (6 bases). This receptor was identified in a middle-aged man with primary liver carcinoma and hepatitis B virus infection. Sequenced material: tumor tissue from primary liver carcinoma. CDR3 bases: TGTGCCAGCAGTCCCGGGGGGGGCTCTGGAAGTACCATATATTTT. Translating gives CASSPGGGSGSTIYF.